This entry lists 20 T cell receptor beta chains sequenced from one sample in a study of patients and donors after allogeneic stem cell transplantation. MiXCR, run by TCRdb on the RT-PCR reads, gives a single entry per CDR3 protein. The sample records about 90,000 distinct CDR3 sequences, roughly 50% being singletons. The sequenced material came from blood, either unsorted or a sorted T cell fraction (not recorded which). The receptors derive from a human donor who was either an allogeneic HSCT recipient or a stem cell or donor lymphocyte infusion donor (not recorded which). It is not recorded whose cells these are; they may come from a transplant donor.

CDR3 DNA: TGTGCCAGCAGTTTATTCGGAACAGGGCCCAACAATCAGCCCCAGCATTTT. This codes for CASSLFGTGPNNQPQHF. The V and J genes are TRBV28 and TRBJ1-5; D is perhaps TRBD1 (6 bases). This CDR3 comprises 17 residues. Germline V gives CDR1 MDHEN, CDR2 SYDVKM. Trimming stripped 1 base from V and 3 bases from J, with 16 bases between.

The chain employs TRBV11-2 and TRBJ1-1; D may be TRBD1 (5 bases). Germline loops: CDR1 SGHAT, CDR2 FQNNGV. The V gene lost 1 base and the J gene lost 3 bases, with 6 bases spanning the gap. The CDR3 extends over 13 amino acids. Here the CDR3 DNA reads TGTGCCAGCAGCTTAGCCAGGGACACTGAAGCTTTCTTT. It encodes CASSLARDTEAFF.

The table lists this clonotype with a few counts. This chain links TRBV4-2 with TRBJ1-6; D is unclear. CDR1 is LGHNA and CDR2 is YNFKEQ in the germline V gene. Between the trimmed V and J ends, which lost 1 base and 6 bases, there was a span of 19 bases. The CDR3 has 18 amino acids. In DNA, the CDR3 is TGTGCCAGCAGCCAAGTGTGGGTGAGGGCGTCGTCTAATTCACCCCTCCACTTT. Its translation is CASSQVWVRASSNSPLHF.

CDR3 coding DNA: TGCAGTGCTAGCGGACCCCGGACCCCGGATACGCAGTATTTT. Amino acids: CSASGPRTPDTQYF. The chain uses TRBV20-1 and TRBJ2-3, with D unclear. CDR1 is DFQATT and CDR2 is SNEGSKA in the germline V gene (reference sequence). The CDR3 extends over 14 amino acids. With 3 bases removed from V and 6 bases from J, the gap between germline ends came to 16 bases.

V gene TRBV4-1 combines with J gene TRBJ2-5, with 8 bases matching TRBD1. The CDR3 covers 18 residues. V shed 4 bases, J shed 4 bases, and the junction held 17 bases outside the gene matches. Germline values: CDR1 MGHRA, CDR2 YSYEKL. The DNA of the CDR3 is TGCGCCAGCAGCCTCCAACCACCGGACAGGGTTGGTGGAGAGACCCAGTACTTC. It codes for CASSLQPPDRVGGETQYF.

The chain joins TRBV4-1 to TRBJ1-5; 7 positions match TRBD1. Per the germline V gene, CDR1 is MGHRA and CDR2 is YSYEKL. The length of the CDR3 is 15 residues. V was clipped by 1 base and J by 5 bases; unmatched bases: 5. The DNA of the CDR3 is TGCGCCAGCAGCCAAGGAAGGGGGCACCATCAGCCCCAGCATTTT. Translation: CASSQGRGHHQPQHF.

This clonotype has more than one count but fewer than ten. The genes are TRBV11-2 and TRBJ1-2; the D gene is possibly TRBD1 (5 bases). The ends were cut back, 5 bases at V and 2 bases at J, with 24 bases in the middle. This CDR3 comprises 18 residues. Germline loops: CDR1 SGHAT, CDR2 FQNNGV. The CDR3 nucleotides are TGTGCCAGCAGCCCAGAGGGGAGGCACAACAAACCGAACTATGGCTACACCTTC. It encodes CASSPEGRHNKPNYGYTF.

The DNA for the CDR3 is TGCAGCGGGCCAGGCGGCTACACCTTC. Its translation: CSGPGGYTF. The rearrangement links TRBV20-1 to TRBJ1-2; D not certain. CDR1 and CDR2 (germline): DFQATT, SNEGSKA (reference sequence). The CDR3 has 9 amino acids.

J is TRBJ1-3 and V is TRBV25-1; D is ambiguous. Germline V lookup: CDR1 MGHDK, CDR2 SYGVNS. Trimming took 5 bases from V and 2 from J, leaving 4 bases between them. The CDR3 runs 12 residues. CDR3 nucleotides: TGTGCCAGCAGTTCCGCTGGAAACACCATATATTTT. It encodes CASSSAGNTIYF.

The genes are TRBV20-1 and TRBJ1-3, with D perhaps TRBD1 (5 bases). Germline CDR1 reads DFQATT; CDR2 reads SNEGSKA (reference sequence). V was clipped by 8 bases and J by 0 bases, with 11 bases between them. This CDR3 spans 13 amino acids. The CDR3 DNA sequence: TGCAGTTGCGGGGCTGACTCTGGAAACACCATATATTTT. It yields the protein CSCGADSGNTIYF.

This clonotype came up a few times. The rearrangement joins TRBV12-3 or TRBV12-4 to TRBJ1-5; TRBD1 might be the D (5 bases). The CDR3 is 17 amino acids. V was clipped by 1 base and J by 7 bases, with 20 bases between them. This CDR3 is CASSLGPGQGISQPQHF. The CDR3 DNA reads TGTGCCAGCAGTTTAGGTCCGGGCCAGGGAATTTCGCAGCCCCAGCATTTT.

The chain couples TRBV5-6 to TRBJ2-2, with D unclear. V was trimmed by 2 bases and J by 4 bases, leaving 6 bases between them. Germline V gives CDR1 SGHDT, CDR2 YYEEEE. The CDR3 spans 13 residues. CDR3 sequence reads: CASSFPSTGELFF. The DNA for the CDR3 is TGTGCCAGCAGCTTCCCCAGCACCGGGGAGCTGTTTTTT.

CDR3 residues: CATSDPTGTNEKLFF. The CDR3 coding sequence is TGTGCCACCAGTGACCCGACAGGGACCAATGAAAAACTGTTTTTT. The genes are TRBV24-1 and TRBJ1-4, with 7 bases lining up with TRBD1. The CDR3 runs to 15 residues. The V and J ends lost 4 bases and 5 bases, in that order; junction bases with no gene match: 6. Germline V CDR1 and CDR2: KGHDR, SFDVKD.

The genes are TRBV7-9 and TRBJ1-6, with unresolved D. There are 15 residues in the CDR3. In germline, CDR1 is SEHNR, CDR2 FQNEAQ (reference sequence). V gave up 4 bases and J gave up 1 base, with 8 bases separating them. As DNA, the CDR3 is TGTGCCAGCAGCTCCCAGAGGTCCTATAATTCACCCCTCCACTTT. It specifies CASSSQRSYNSPLHF.

This clonotype was recorded once. The rearrangement uses TRBV29-1 and TRBJ1-1; tentative D call: TRBD1 (6 bases). With 7 bases removed from V and 5 bases from J, the gap between germline ends came to 17 bases. The germline CDR1 and CDR2 sequences are SQVTM and ANQGSEA. CDR3 length equals 13 residues. DNA of the CDR3: TGCAGCGCCGGTTTGGGGGCGGAAACTGAAGCTTTCTTT. This gives the protein CSAGLGAETEAFF.

The chain joins TRBV27 to TRBJ1-2; 8 bases line up with TRBD1. Germline CDR1 is MNHEY and CDR2 is SMNVEV (reference sequence). Germline trimming cut 6 bases from V and 8 bases from J; bases unmatched to any gene: 8. The CDR3 totals 13 residues. The CDR3 sequence: CASRSQGVAGYTF. CDR3 nucleotide sequence: TGTGCCAGCAGGTCACAGGGGGTTGCCGGCTACACCTTC.

This clonotype has only a few counts. This chain uses TRBV3-1 with TRBJ1-3, with D unclear. CDR1 LGHDT and CDR2 YNNKEL come from the germline V gene (reference sequence). Trimming shortened V by 2 bases and J by 4 bases, and 6 bases separated the two germline ends. The CDR3 has 13 amino acids. The DNA for the CDR3 is TGTGCCAGCAGCCAATCGCTAGGAAACACCATATATTTT. This codes for CASSQSLGNTIYF.

The chain carries TRBV12-3 or TRBV12-4 and TRBJ1-5; 9 nucleotides line up with TRBD1. CDR3 length: 14 amino acids. Trimming cost V 0 bases and J 10 bases; bases outside gene matches: 4. The CDR3 coding sequence is TGTGCCAGCAGTTTAGCGGGACAGGGCGAACCCCAGCATTTT. This sequence encodes CASSLAGQGEPQHF.

With regard to this clonotype: Its ends do not fully match the called genes, so a read error is possible. The gene calls are TRBV5-1 and TRBJ1-1, with a weak D call TRBD1 (6 bases). This CDR3 region has 13 residues. Germline CDR1 SGHRS, CDR2 YFSETQ. DNA for the CDR3: TGCGCCAGCAACTTACAGGGTAACACTGAAGTTTTCTTT. Translated: CASNLQGNTEVFF.

The rearrangement links TRBV12-3 or TRBV12-4 to TRBJ1-1; D not certain. With 5 bases removed from V and 1 base from J, the gap between germline ends came to 11 bases. The CDR3 has 14 residues. This chain's CDR3 is CASSPGLGNTEAFF. For the CDR3, the DNA is TGTGCCAGCAGTCCCGGGCTGGGGAACACTGAAGCTTTCTTT.